The 2 T cell receptor beta chains presented below share a single source sample, sequenced in a study of glioma-infiltrating T cells. The iRepertoire nested amplicon-rescue multiplex PCR amplified TCR alpha and beta CDR3s from RNA. TCRdb re-called the multiplex PCR reads with MiXCR, one entry per CDR3 protein. Seen here are more than 300,000 distinct CDR3 sequences, roughly two fifths observed once, and the top ten hold around 13%. What was sequenced was glioma tissue, nonneoplastic brain tissue, or PBMCs (not recorded which). The receptors stem from a human donor with low-grade glioma or glioblastoma, undergoing nonglioma brain surgery, or in good health (not recorded which).

The chain carries TRBV4-1 and TRBJ2-3; 7 bases are a match to TRBD2. The CDR3 has 16 amino acids. CDR1 and CDR2 from the germline V gene are MGHRA and YSYEKL. Unmatched junction bases numbered 6, after V lost 0 bases and J lost 3 bases. The CDR3 coding sequence is TGCGCCAGCAGCCAAGATAGTAGCGGGTGGACAGATACGCAGTATTTT. This encodes CASSQDSSGWTDTQYF.

This clonotype appeared a few times. The chain links TRBV5-1 to TRBJ1-6; 7 nucleotides match TRBD1. The CDR3 has 15 residues. Germline CDR1 and CDR2: SGHRS and YFSETQ. The trim removed 4 bases at V and 6 bases at J, leaving 7 bases unmatched. The DNA for the CDR3 is TGCGCCAGCAGCGAGAACAGGGGACGTAATTCACCCCTCCACTTT. Protein product: CASSENRGRNSPLHF.